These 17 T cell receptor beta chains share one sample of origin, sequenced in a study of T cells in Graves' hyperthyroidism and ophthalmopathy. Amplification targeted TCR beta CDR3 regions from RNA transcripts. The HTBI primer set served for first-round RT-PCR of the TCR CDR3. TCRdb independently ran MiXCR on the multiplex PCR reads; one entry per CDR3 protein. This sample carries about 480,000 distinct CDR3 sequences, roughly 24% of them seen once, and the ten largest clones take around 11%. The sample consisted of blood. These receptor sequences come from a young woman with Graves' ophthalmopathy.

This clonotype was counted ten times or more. The CDR3 DNA is TGTGCCAGCAGCGGGGGTTGGCAGCTTGGAAACACCATATATTTT. Translation: CASSGGWQLGNTIYF. The J gene is TRBJ1-3, the V gene TRBV11-2, with D tentatively TRBD1 (5 bases). CDR1 and CDR2 (germline): SGHAT, FQNNGV. The V and J ends lost 5 bases and 3 bases respectively, with 14 bases between them. The CDR3 is made up of 15 amino acids.

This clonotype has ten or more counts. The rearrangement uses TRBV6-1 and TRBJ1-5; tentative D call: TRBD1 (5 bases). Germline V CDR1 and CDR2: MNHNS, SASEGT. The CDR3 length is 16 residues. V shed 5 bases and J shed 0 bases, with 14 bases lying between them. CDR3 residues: CASSRQRQNSNQPQHF. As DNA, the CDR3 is TGTGCCAGCAGTCGCCAGCGACAGAATAGCAATCAGCCCCAGCATTTT.

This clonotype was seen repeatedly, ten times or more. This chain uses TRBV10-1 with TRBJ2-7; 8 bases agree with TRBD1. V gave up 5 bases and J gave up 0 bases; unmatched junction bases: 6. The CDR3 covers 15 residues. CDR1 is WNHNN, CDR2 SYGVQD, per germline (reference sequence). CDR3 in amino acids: CASSPGQGRSYEQYF. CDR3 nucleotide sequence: TGCGCCAGCAGTCCTGGACAGGGCCGCTCCTACGAGCAGTACTTC.

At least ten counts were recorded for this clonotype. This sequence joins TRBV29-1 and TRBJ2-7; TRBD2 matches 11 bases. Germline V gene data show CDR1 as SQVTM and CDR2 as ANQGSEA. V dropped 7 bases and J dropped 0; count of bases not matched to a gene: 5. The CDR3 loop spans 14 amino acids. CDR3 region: CSAIAGGSSYEQYF. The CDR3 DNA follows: TGCAGCGCCATAGCGGGGGGGTCCTCCTACGAGCAGTACTTC.

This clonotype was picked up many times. CDR3 in amino acids: CASRRLMISPQHF. The CDR3 nucleotides read TGTGCCAGCAGAAGACTGATGATCAGCCCCCAGCATTTT. The chain carries TRBV6-2 or TRBV6-3 and TRBJ1-5; no clear D gene. CDR1 is MNHEY and CDR2 is SVGEGT in the germline V gene. The CDR3 length is 13 residues. Trimming stripped 6 bases from V and 10 bases from J, with 16 bases between.

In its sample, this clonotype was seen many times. The CDR3 region has the DNA TGTGCCAGCACCCTGGGGTACGAGCAGTACTTC. Its protein product is CASTLGYEQYF. The chain couples TRBV28 to TRBJ2-7, with D unresolved. The germline V gene encodes CDR1 MDHEN and CDR2 SYDVKM. V was trimmed by 7 bases and J by 4 bases, leaving 8 bases between them. The CDR3 has 11 amino acids.

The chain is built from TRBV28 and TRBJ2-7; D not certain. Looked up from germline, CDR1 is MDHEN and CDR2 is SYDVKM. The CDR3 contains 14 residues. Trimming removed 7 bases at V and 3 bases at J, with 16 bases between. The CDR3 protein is CASIQGRQIYEQYF. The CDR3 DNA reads TGTGCCAGCATCCAAGGAAGACAAATCTACGAGCAGTACTTC.

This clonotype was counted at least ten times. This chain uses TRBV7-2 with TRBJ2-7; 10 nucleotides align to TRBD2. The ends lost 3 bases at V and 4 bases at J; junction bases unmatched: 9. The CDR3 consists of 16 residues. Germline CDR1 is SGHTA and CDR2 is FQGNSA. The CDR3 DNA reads TGTGCCAGCAGCTTTAGCGGGGGGCCTGTTTCTTACGAGCAGTACTTC. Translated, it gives CASSFSGGPVSYEQYF.

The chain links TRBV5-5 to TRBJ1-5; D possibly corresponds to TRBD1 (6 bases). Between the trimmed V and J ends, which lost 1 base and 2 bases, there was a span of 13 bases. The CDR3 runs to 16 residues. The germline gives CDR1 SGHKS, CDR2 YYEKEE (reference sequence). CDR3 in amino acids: CASSLNRGLGNQPQHF. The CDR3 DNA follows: TGTGCCAGCAGCTTGAACCGGGGGCTTGGCAATCAGCCCCAGCATTTT.

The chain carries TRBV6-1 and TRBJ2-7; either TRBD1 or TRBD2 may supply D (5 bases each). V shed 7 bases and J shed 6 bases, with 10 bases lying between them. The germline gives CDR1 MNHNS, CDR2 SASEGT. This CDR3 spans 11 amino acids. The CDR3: CASTWGSEQYF. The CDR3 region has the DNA TGTGCCAGCACCTGGGGGAGCGAGCAGTACTTC.

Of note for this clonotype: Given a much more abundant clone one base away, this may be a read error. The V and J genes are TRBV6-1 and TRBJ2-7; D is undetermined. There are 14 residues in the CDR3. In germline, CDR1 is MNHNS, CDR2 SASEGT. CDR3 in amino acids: CASSRNLLHYEQCF. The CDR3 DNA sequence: TGTGCCAGCAGCCGTAACCTCCTCCACTACGAGCAGTGCTTC.

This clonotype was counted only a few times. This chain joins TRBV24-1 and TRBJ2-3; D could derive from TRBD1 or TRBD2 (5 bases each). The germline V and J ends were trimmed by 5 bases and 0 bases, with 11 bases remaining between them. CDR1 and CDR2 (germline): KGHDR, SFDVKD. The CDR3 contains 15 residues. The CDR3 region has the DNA TGTGCCACCAGTGTCCCAGGGAGAAGCACAGATACGCAGTATTTT. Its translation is CATSVPGRSTDTQYF.

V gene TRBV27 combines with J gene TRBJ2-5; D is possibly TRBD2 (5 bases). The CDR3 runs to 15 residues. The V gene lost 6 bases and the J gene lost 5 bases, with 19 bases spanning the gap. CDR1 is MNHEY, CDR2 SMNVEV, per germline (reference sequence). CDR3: CASSKDRGLGETQYF. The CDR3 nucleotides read TGTGCCAGCAGCAAGGACCGCGGGTTAGGGGAGACCCAGTACTTC.

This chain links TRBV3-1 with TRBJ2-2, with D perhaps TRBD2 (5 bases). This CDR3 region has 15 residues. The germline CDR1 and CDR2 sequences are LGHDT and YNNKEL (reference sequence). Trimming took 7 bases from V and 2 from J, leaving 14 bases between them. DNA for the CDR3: TGTGCCAGCAACAACCCGGGATATAACACCGGGGAGCTGTTTTTT. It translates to CASNNPGYNTGELFF.

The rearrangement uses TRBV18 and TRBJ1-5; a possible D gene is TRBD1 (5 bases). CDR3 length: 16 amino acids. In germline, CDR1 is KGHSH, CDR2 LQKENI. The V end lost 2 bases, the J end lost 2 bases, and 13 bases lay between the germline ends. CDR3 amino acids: CASSPYYGGGNQPQHF. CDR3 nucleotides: TGTGCCAGCTCACCATACTATGGAGGGGGCAATCAGCCCCAGCATTTT.

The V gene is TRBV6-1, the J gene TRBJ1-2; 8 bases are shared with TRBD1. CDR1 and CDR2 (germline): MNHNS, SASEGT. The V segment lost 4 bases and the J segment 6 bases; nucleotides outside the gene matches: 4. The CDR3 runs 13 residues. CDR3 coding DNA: TGTGCCAGCAGTGCGACAGGGGCACATGGCTACACCTTC. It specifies CASSATGAHGYTF.

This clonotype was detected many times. The CDR3 DNA follows: TGTGCCAGCATAAATGAGGAGGGAGGCAGGACTGAAGCTTTCTTT. Its protein product is CASINEEGGRTEAFF. The chain joins TRBV25-1 to TRBJ1-1; D unresolved. Germline V gene sequence: CDR1 MGHDK, CDR2 SYGVNS. The length of the CDR3 is 15 residues. The V end lost 7 bases, the J end lost 5 bases, and 20 bases lay between the germline ends.